The 26 T cell receptor beta chains presented below share a single source sample, sequenced in a study of blood T cell repertoires in COVID-19 (dated by TCRdb to the early 2020s). Library preparation employed the immunoSEQ multiplex PCR assay. TCRdb stores this immuneACCESS table with in-frame sequences only. Part of the clones is absent; in the studies checked, under half of the shortfall reflects unresolved V genes, and no reason is known for the rest. The sample has approximately 150,000 clones on record, around 86% of them singletons. The ten top clones hold roughly 3.4% of the sample. The sequenced sample consisted of peripheral blood. All receptors derive from a man between 65 and 85 years old with acute or convalescent COVID-19.

The chain employs TRBV6-6 and TRBJ1-6; no reliable D call. Germline loops: CDR1 MNHNY, CDR2 SVGAGI (reference sequence). The length of the CDR3 is 14 residues. V lost 2 bases, J lost 10 bases, and 12 bases lay in between. CDR3 in DNA: TGTGCCAGCAGTTACACCGGGGAGGGCTCACCCCTCCACTTT. This gives the protein CASSYTGEGSPLHF.

V gene TRBV6-5 combines with J gene TRBJ1-2, with 8 bases fitting TRBD1. With V trimmed by 0 bases and J by 4 bases, 7 bases remained unmatched. This CDR3 contains 16 residues. Germline lookup yields CDR1 MNHEY and CDR2 SVGAGI. The CDR3 DNA follows: TGTGCCAGCAGTTACTCCGGGACAGGCCTTGGCTATGGCTACACCTTC. Its translation: CASSYSGTGLGYGYTF.

The chain has TRBV3-1 (or the pseudogene TRBV3-2) and TRBJ2-7, with 12 nucleotides matching TRBD2. Germline assignment: CDR1 LGHDT and CDR2 YNNKEL (reference sequence). V shed 3 bases, J shed 4 bases, and the junction held 4 bases outside the gene matches. This CDR3 contains 15 residues. The CDR3 loop reads CASSQTSGSWYEQYF. The CDR3 nucleotides read TGTGCCAGCAGCCAGACTAGCGGGAGCTGGTACGAGCAGTACTTC.

The rearrangement uses TRBV19 and TRBJ2-7; 9 bases fit TRBD1. From germline, CDR1 is LNHDA and CDR2 SQIVND (reference sequence). After removal of 5 bases from V and 2 bases from J, the junction contained 4 bases not matched to a gene. This CDR3 region has 14 residues. In nucleotides, the CDR3 is TGTGCCAGTAGTCCCCGGGACAGGGCCTACGAGCAGTACTTC. It is translated as CASSPRDRAYEQYF.

CDR3 DNA: TGTGCCAGCAGCCAGCCAGACAGGGGGCGAAGGGGGCTCGGCCCTGAAGCTTTCTTT. This sequence encodes CASSQPDRGRRGLGPEAFF. This chain links TRBV4-2 with TRBJ1-1, with 10 positions matching TRBD1. Unmatched junction bases numbered 19, after V lost 3 bases and J lost 6 bases. Germline lookup yields CDR1 LGHNA and CDR2 YNFKEQ. The length of the CDR3 is 19 residues.

This chain joins TRBV30 and TRBJ1-4, with D maybe TRBD1 (5 bases). CDR3 length equals 17 residues. V gave up 0 bases and J gave up 5 bases, with 19 bases separating them. Germline CDR1 GTSNPN, CDR2 SVGIG (reference sequence). The CDR3 DNA reads as TGTGCCTGGAGTGTAAAATCCCCCGGCAGGGTAAATGAAAAACTGTTTTTT. It is translated as CAWSVKSPGRVNEKLFF.

The chain couples TRBV24-1 to TRBJ2-3, with 12 bases that match TRBD2. J lost 8 bases, V lost 4 bases, and 9 bases had no gene match. The CDR3 consists of 16 residues. Germline V gives CDR1 KGHDR, CDR2 SFDVKD. The CDR3 sequence: CATSDHRLAGAVTQYF. The CDR3 coding sequence is TGTGCCACCAGTGACCACAGACTAGCGGGAGCGGTTACGCAGTATTTT.

This clone was recorded a few times. The chain joins TRBV19 to TRBJ1-5; a weak D match, TRBD1 (6 bases). V was clipped by 7 bases and J by 0 bases, with 10 bases between them. The CDR3 covers 14 residues. From germline, CDR1 is LNHDA and CDR2 SQIVND (reference sequence). The CDR3 spells CASTQGYSNQPQHF. The CDR3 DNA is TGTGCCAGTACCCAGGGGTATAGCAATCAGCCCCAGCATTTT.

The chain recombines TRBV7-2 with TRBJ2-5; possibly TRBD2 for D (5 bases). The CDR3 consists of 15 residues. V lost 1 base and J 2 bases, leaving 11 bases between the germline ends. Germline CDR1 SGHTA, CDR2 FQGNSA. The CDR3, as DNA: TGTGCCAGCAGCTTAGTTGGGCGCGGGCAAGAGACCCAGTACTTC. Translated: CASSLVGRGQETQYF. Full variable domain (remainder filled in from reference TRBV7-2 and TRBJ2-5): GAGVSQSPSNKVTEKGKDVELRCDPISGHTALYWYRQSLGQGLEFLIYFQGNSAPDKSGLPSDRFSAERTGGSVSTLTIQRTQQEDSAVYLCASSLVGRGQETQYFGPGTRLLVL.

This clone was observed once. This chain links TRBV7-2 with TRBJ2-7, with TRBD1 identical over 7 bases. V shed 4 bases, J shed 6 bases, and the junction held 6 bases outside the gene matches. The CDR3 extends over 13 amino acids. Germline CDR1 and CDR2: SGHTA and FQGNSA. The CDR3 nucleotides read TGTGCCAGCAGCTACCTGACAGGGTTCGAGCAGTACTTC. It yields the protein CASSYLTGFEQYF.

This chain connects TRBV29-1 to TRBJ2-3; 9 bases line up with TRBD2. The V segment lost 4 bases and the J segment 0 bases; nucleotides outside the gene matches: 5. The CDR3 has 15 amino acids. Germline V CDR1 and CDR2: SQVTM, ANQGSEA. The CDR3 sequence is CSVGASGASTDTQYF. CDR3 nucleotides: TGCAGCGTTGGGGCTAGCGGGGCTAGCACAGATACGCAGTATTTT.

This clone has a handful of counts. The same CDR3 can be traced to other DNA sequences in this sample. The chain recombines TRBV5-1 with TRBJ2-7; a possible D gene is TRBD2 (6 bases). Germline assignment: CDR1 SGHRS and CDR2 YFSETQ. V lost 0 bases, J lost 2 bases, and 9 bases lay in between. This CDR3 is 14 amino acids long. The CDR3 region is CASSLDGGAYEQYF. The DNA for the CDR3 is TGCGCCAGCAGCTTGGATGGAGGGGCCTACGAGCAGTACTTC.

The gene calls are TRBV25-1 and TRBJ2-1; tentative D call: TRBD2 (5 bases). V was cut by 3 bases and J by 6 bases, with 12 bases left in between. The germline V gene has CDR1 MGHDK and CDR2 SYGVNS. The CDR3 has 14 amino acids. The CDR3 sequence is CASSDTRVRNEQFF. CDR3 DNA: TGTGCCAGCAGTGACACTAGAGTCCGCAATGAGCAGTTCTTC.

The V and J genes are TRBV9 and TRBJ2-7, with D tentatively TRBD1 (5 bases). V was shortened by 0 bases and J by 0 bases, with 16 bases between the two germline ends. Germline V gene lookup returns CDR1 SGDLS and CDR2 YYNGEE. There are 17 residues in the CDR3. The CDR3 nucleotides read TGTGCCAGCAGCGTAGCTCCAGACAGCAGCGTCTCCTACGAGCAGTACTTC. Amino acids: CASSVAPDSSVSYEQYF. Based on the CDR3 plus reference TRBV9 and TRBJ2-7, the full variable domain is DSGVTQTPKHLITATGQRVTLRCSPRSGDLSVYWYQQSLDQGLQFLIQYYNGEERAKGNILERFSAQQFPDLHSELNLSSLELGDSALYFCASSVAPDSSVSYEQYFGPGTRLTVT.

This chain connects TRBV4-3 to TRBJ2-6; the D is unclear. Germline loops: CDR1 LGHNA, CDR2 YSLEER. Trimming pared 4 bases from V and 1 base from J, leaving 8 bases between. The CDR3 has 15 residues. As DNA, the CDR3 is TGCGCCAGCAGCCGCGGCAGTTCTGGGGCCAACGTCCTGACTTTC. This encodes CASSRGSSGANVLTF.

The gene calls are TRBV10-3 and TRBJ2-3, with TRBD2 identical over 7 bases. Germline V gene sequence: CDR1 ENHRY, CDR2 SYGVKD. With V trimmed by 4 bases and J by 9 bases, 10 bases remained unmatched. The CDR3 contains 14 residues. The CDR3 region has the DNA TGTGCCATCAGTGGGCTAGCGGTCCCCGAAACGCAGTATTTT. Translation: CAISGLAVPETQYF.

The CDR3: CASSSGQAASGNTIYF. The CDR3 DNA follows: TGCGCCAGCAGCTCTGGACAGGCGGCCTCTGGAAACACCATATATTTT. The J gene is TRBJ1-3, the V gene TRBV5-1, with 7 bases aligning to TRBD1. The CDR3 is 16 amino acids. Germline V lookup: CDR1 SGHRS, CDR2 YFSETQ. With V trimmed by 3 bases and J by 0 bases, 6 bases remained unmatched. Complete variable domain (other parts from reference TRBV5-1 and TRBJ1-3): KAGVTQTPRYLIKTRGQQVTLSCSPISGHRSVSWYQQTPGQGLQFLFEYFSETQRNKGNFPGRFSGRQFSNSRSEMNVSTLELGDSALYLCASSSGQAASGNTIYFGEGSWLTVV.

The chain couples TRBV11-2 to TRBJ2-5; no clear D. Trimming pared 5 bases from V and 3 bases from J, leaving 13 bases between. The V gene's germline CDR1 is SGHAT and CDR2 FQNNGV. The CDR3 consists of 14 residues. The CDR3 nucleotides read TGTGCCAGCAGCCGCAACGCGCTCAAAGAGACCCAGTACTTC. Its translation is CASSRNALKETQYF.

This clone was counted a few times. The gene calls are TRBV2 and TRBJ2-2; TRBD2 matches 10 bases. This CDR3 is built from 19 residues. The V gene's germline CDR1 is SNHLY and CDR2 FYNNEI. After removal of 2 bases from V and 6 bases from J, the junction contained 15 bases not matched to a gene. CDR3 sequence reads: CASSERAGGSGRQAGELFF. For the CDR3, the DNA is TGTGCCAGCAGTGAACGGGCAGGGGGTAGCGGGAGGCAAGCCGGGGAGCTGTTTTTT.

The chain uses TRBV12-3 or TRBV12-4 and TRBJ2-5, with D tentatively TRBD1 (5 bases). The CDR3 sequence is 12 residues long. V was trimmed by 3 bases and J by 5 bases, leaving 7 bases between them. CDR3 DNA: TGTGCCAGCAGTTTCAGGGTGGAGACCCAGTACTTC. It yields the protein CASSFRVETQYF.

This clone was recorded a few times. The chain joins TRBV5-6 to TRBJ2-4, with D maybe TRBD1 (6 bases). Germline values: CDR1 SGHDT, CDR2 YYEEEE. CDR3 length equals 14 residues. V lost 4 bases and J 7 bases, leaving 15 bases between the germline ends. In DNA form, the CDR3 reads TGTGCCAGCAGCCGCCCAGGGGCGAAGAACATTCAGTACTTC. Its translation is CASSRPGAKNIQYF. The variable domain in full, completed from reference TRBV5-6 and TRBJ2-4, reads DAGVTQSPTHLIKTRGQQVTLRCSPKSGHDTVSWYQQALGQGPQFIFQYYEEEERQRGNFPDRFSGHQFPNYSSELNVNALLLGDSALYLCASSRPGAKNIQYFGAGTRLSVL.

The chain employs TRBV5-1 and TRBJ2-7, with 7 bases aligning to TRBD2. Germline V gene lookup returns CDR1 SGHRS and CDR2 YFSETQ. Trimming cost V 0 bases and J 0 bases; bases outside gene matches: 9. The CDR3 runs 17 residues. The CDR3 here is CASSLAPGLVSSYEQYF. Here the CDR3 DNA reads TGCGCCAGCAGCTTGGCCCCTGGACTAGTTTCCTCCTACGAGCAGTACTTC.

The V and J genes are TRBV11-2 and TRBJ2-1; D is possibly TRBD1 (6 bases). The germline V gene encodes CDR1 SGHAT and CDR2 FQNNGV. This CDR3 is 15 amino acids long. Trimming left V 6 bases short and J 5 bases short, with 17 bases between. Here the CDR3 DNA reads TGTGCCAGCAGGCAGACAGGTAGGGAGAACAATGAGCAGTTCTTC. Translating it yields CASRQTGRENNEQFF. Full variable domain (remainder filled in from reference TRBV11-2 and TRBJ2-1): EAGVAQSPRYKIIEKRQSVAFWCNPISGHATLYWYQQILGQGPKLLIQFQNNGVVDDSQLPKDRFSAERLKGVDSTLKIQPAKLEDSAVYLCASRQTGRENNEQFFGPGTRLTVL.

The chain uses TRBV7-3 and TRBJ2-1; D not resolved. V lost 0 bases, J lost 7 bases, and 10 bases lay in between. Germline lookup yields CDR1 SGHTA and CDR2 FQGTGA. The CDR3 has 14 residues. CDR3 sequence reads: CASSLTPGSNEQFF. As DNA, the CDR3 is TGTGCCAGCAGCTTAACTCCCGGGTCAAATGAGCAGTTCTTC.

This rearrangement joins TRBV2 to TRBJ2-5, with 7 positions matching TRBD1. After removal of 5 bases from V and 2 bases from J, the junction contained 8 bases not matched to a gene. CDR3 length: 15 residues. Germline V CDR1 and CDR2: SNHLY, FYNNEI. CDR3 amino acids: CASSYRQGIQETQYF. The CDR3 nucleotides are TGTGCCAGCAGTTACAGACAGGGCATTCAAGAGACCCAGTACTTC.

The chain uses TRBV28 and TRBJ2-1; 8 nucleotides agree with TRBD2. The CDR3 runs to 13 residues. Germline CDR1 and CDR2: MDHEN and SYDVKM. The V segment lost 6 bases and the J segment 3 bases; nucleotides outside the gene matches: 1. The CDR3 coding sequence is TGTGCCAGCAGGCTAGCGGGCTACAATGAGCAGTTCTTC. Its protein is CASRLAGYNEQFF.